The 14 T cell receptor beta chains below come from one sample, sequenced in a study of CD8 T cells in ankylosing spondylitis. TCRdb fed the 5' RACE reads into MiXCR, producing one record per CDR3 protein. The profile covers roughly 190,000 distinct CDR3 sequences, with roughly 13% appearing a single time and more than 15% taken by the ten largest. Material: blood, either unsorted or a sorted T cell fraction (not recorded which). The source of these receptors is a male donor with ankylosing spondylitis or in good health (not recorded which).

The CDR3 spells CASSLEPSAGTEAFF. In DNA, the CDR3 is TGTGCCAGCAGCTTGGAGCCTTCCGCGGGCACTGAAGCTTTCTTT. This sequence joins TRBV5-5 and TRBJ1-1, with D unresolved. The CDR3 runs 15 residues. CDR1 SGHKS and CDR2 YYEKEE come from the germline V gene (reference sequence). Deletions cut 0 bases from V and 4 bases from J, with 13 bases between.

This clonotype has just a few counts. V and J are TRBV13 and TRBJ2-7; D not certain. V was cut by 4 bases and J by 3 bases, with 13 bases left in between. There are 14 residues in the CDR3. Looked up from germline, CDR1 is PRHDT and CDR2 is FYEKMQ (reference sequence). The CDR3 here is CASSSGRTYYEQYF. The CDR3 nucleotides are TGTGCCAGCAGCTCGGGCAGGACCTACTACGAGCAGTACTTC.

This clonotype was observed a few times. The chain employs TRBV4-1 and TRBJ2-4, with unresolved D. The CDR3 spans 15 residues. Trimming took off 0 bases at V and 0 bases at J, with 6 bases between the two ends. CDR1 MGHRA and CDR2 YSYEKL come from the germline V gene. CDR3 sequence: CASSQDGIAKNIQYF. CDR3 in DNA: TGCGCCAGCAGCCAAGATGGGATAGCCAAAAACATTCAGTACTTC.

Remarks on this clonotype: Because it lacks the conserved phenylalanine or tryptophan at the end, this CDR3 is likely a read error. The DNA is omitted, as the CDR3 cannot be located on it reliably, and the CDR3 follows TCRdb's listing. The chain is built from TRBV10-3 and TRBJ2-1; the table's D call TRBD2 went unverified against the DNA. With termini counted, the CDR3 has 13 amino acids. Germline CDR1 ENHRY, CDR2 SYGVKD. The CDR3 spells CAMGLGRTTLKEV.

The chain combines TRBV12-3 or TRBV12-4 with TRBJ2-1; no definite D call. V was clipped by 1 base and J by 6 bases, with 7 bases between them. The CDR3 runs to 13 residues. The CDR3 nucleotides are TGTGCCAGCAGTTTAGTGTTAGCCAATGAGCAGTTCTTC. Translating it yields CASSLVLANEQFF.

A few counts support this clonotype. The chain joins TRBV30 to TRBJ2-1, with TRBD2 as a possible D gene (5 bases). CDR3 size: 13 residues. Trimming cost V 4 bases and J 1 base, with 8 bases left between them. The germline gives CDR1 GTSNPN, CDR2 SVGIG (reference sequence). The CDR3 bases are TGTGCCTGGAACGGACTTTCCTACAATGAGCAGTTCTTC. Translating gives CAWNGLSYNEQFF.

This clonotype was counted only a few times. CDR3 DNA sequence: TGTGCCAGCAGTGACTCGATGCGAGCGGGCTACGAGCAGTACTTC. It specifies CASSDSMRAGYEQYF. This chain connects TRBV2 to TRBJ2-7, with D possibly TRBD2 on 6 matching bases. CDR1 and CDR2 from the germline V gene are SNHLY and FYNNEI. The V end was cut by 3 bases, the J end by 3 bases, with 15 bases between. This CDR3 is 15 amino acids long. The whole variable domain, remainder taken from reference TRBV2 and TRBJ2-7, is EPEVTQTPSHQVTQMGQEVILRCVPISNHLYFYWYRQILGQKVEFLVSFYNNEISEKSEIFDDQFSVERPDGSNFTLKIRSTKLEDSAMYFCASSDSMRAGYEQYFGPGTRLTVT.

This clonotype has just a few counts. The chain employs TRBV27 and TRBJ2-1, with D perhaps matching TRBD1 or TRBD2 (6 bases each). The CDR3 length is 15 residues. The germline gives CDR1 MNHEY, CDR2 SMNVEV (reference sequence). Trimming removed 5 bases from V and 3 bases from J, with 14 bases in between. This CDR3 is CASSTREGGYNEQFF. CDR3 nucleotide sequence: TGTGCCAGCAGTACGCGAGAGGGGGGCTACAATGAGCAGTTCTTC.

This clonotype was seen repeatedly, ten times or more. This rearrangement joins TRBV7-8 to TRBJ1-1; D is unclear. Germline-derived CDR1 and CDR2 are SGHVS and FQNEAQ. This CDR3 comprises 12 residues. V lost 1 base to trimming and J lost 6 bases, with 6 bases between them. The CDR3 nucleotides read TGTGCCAGCAGCTTAGTCGGACCTGAAGCTTTCTTT. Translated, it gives CASSLVGPEAFF.

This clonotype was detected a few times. In nucleotides, the CDR3 is TGTGCCAGCAGCCCCCGGACTAGCGGGATCAATGAGCAGTTCTTC. Its protein is CASSPRTSGINEQFF. This chain connects TRBV7-9 to TRBJ2-1; 12 nucleotides match TRBD2. CDR1 and CDR2 (germline): SEHNR, FQNEAQ (reference sequence). V shed 5 bases, J shed 6 bases, and the junction held 5 bases outside the gene matches. The CDR3 length is 15 residues.

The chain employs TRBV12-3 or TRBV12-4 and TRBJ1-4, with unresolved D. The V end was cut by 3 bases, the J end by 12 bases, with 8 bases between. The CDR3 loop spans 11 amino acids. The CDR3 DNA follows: TGTGCCAGCAGTTTCGGACCACAACTGTTTTTT. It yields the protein CASSFGPQLFF.

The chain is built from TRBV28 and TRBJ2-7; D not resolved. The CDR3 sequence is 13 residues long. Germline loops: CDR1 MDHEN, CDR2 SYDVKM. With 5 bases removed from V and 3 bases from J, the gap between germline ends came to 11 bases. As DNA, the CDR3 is TGTGCCAGCAGTGCTAGGGATTTCTACGAGCAGTACTTC. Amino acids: CASSARDFYEQYF.

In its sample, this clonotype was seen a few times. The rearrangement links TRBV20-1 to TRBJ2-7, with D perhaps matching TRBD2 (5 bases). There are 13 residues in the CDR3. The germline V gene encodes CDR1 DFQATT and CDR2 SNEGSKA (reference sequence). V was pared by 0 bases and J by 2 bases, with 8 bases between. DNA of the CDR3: TGCAGTGCTAGAGATTCGGGAACCTACGAGCAGTACTTC. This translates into CSARDSGTYEQYF.

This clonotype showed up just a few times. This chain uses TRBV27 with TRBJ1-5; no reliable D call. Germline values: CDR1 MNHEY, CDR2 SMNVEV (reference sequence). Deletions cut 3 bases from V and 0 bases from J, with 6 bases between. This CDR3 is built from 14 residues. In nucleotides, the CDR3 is TGTGCCAGCAGTTTTTTGGATAGCAATCAGCCCCAGCATTTT. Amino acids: CASSFLDSNQPQHF.